The 10 T cell receptor beta chains below come from one sample, sequenced in a study of yellow fever vaccine responses in identical twins. MiXCR was run by TCRdb on the RT-PCR reads, yielding one entry per CDR3 protein. This sample has under 4,000 distinct CDR3 sequences, with 90% found just once. The sequenced sample was T cells from blood (PBMCs), unsorted or a sorted subset (not recorded which), obtained before or after yellow fever vaccination (not recorded which). The receptors were gathered from a woman under 30 who received the yellow fever vaccine.

The rearrangement links TRBV6-1 to TRBJ1-2; TRBD1 might be the D (5 bases). This CDR3 is 14 amino acids long. V dropped 6 bases and J dropped 4 bases, with 15 bases sitting between them. Germline loops: CDR1 MNHNS, CDR2 SASEGT. The CDR3 reads CASSLLGGSYGYTF. In DNA, the CDR3 is TGTGCCAGCAGCCTTCTGGGGGGTAGCTATGGCTACACCTTC.

V usage is TRBV4-1 and J usage is TRBJ2-7; D ambiguous. Germline CDR1 MGHRA, CDR2 YSYEKL. Between the trimmed V and J ends, which lost 1 base and 2 bases, there was a span of 9 bases. The CDR3 extends over 14 amino acids. CDR3 sequence: CASSQGDTPYEQYF. The CDR3 nucleotides read TGCGCCAGCAGCCAAGGCGACACCCCCTACGAGCAGTACTTC.

The chain carries TRBV27 and TRBJ2-7, with TRBD2 identical over 7 bases. J was trimmed by 0 bases and V by 4 bases; bases with no gene match: 6. The CDR3 is 15 amino acids. Germline CDR1 reads MNHEY; CDR2 reads SMNVEV (reference sequence). The CDR3 sequence: CASSSRLADSYEQYF. The CDR3 DNA is TGTGCCAGCAGTTCTCGACTAGCCGACTCCTACGAGCAGTACTTC.

This clonotype was recorded only once. The chain recombines TRBV2 with TRBJ2-1, with 7 positions matching TRBD2. Germline lookup yields CDR1 SNHLY and CDR2 FYNNEI. V lost 7 bases to trimming and J lost 6 bases; unmatched junction nucleotides: 9. The CDR3 consists of 14 residues. CDR3: CASIPAGTPNEQFF. The CDR3 region has the DNA TGTGCCAGCATCCCAGCGGGGACCCCCAATGAGCAGTTCTTC.

As regards this clonotype: Germline and junction disagree at one end, which may indicate a read error. V is TRBV5-5 and J is TRBJ2-5, with a possible D match to TRBD2 (5 bases). Looked up from germline, CDR1 is SGHKS and CDR2 is YYEKEE (reference sequence). The CDR3 loop spans 16 amino acids. The CDR3 nucleotides are TGCGCCAGCAGCCCCTCTGGGAGAGGGCTAGGGGAGACCCAGTACTTC. Its protein is CASSPSGRGLGETQYF.

The chain joins TRBV7-6 to TRBJ2-1; TRBD1 or TRBD2 may be the D gene (5 bases each). Germline CDR1 and CDR2: SGHVS and FNYEAQ. Deletions cut 2 bases from V and 6 bases from J, with 14 bases between. The CDR3 sequence is 15 residues long. As DNA, the CDR3 is TGTGCCAGCAGCTTAAGATCAGGGAGTATCAATGAGCAGTTCTTC. This sequence encodes CASSLRSGSINEQFF.

The CDR3 coding sequence is TGCGCCAGCTCCGGACTAGAGGCACCCAATGAGCAGTTCTTC. Its protein product is CASSGLEAPNEQFF. The gene calls are TRBV10-2 and TRBJ2-1, with 7 positions matching TRBD2. CDR1 is WSHSY, CDR2 SAAADI, per germline. CDR3 length: 14 residues. V shed 8 bases and J 6 bases; nucleotides not matched to a gene: 10.

V is TRBV5-1 and J is TRBJ2-1; no firm D call. This CDR3 is 14 amino acids long. The V gene's germline CDR1 is SGHRS and CDR2 YFSETQ. V shed 2 bases and J shed 0 bases, with 6 bases lying between them. CDR3 sequence: CASSLESSYNEQFF. In DNA form, the CDR3 reads TGCGCCAGCAGCTTAGAGAGCTCCTACAATGAGCAGTTCTTC.

The chain carries TRBV10-3 and TRBJ1-2; a weak D match, TRBD1 (6 bases). CDR3 size: 14 residues. Trimming removed 6 bases from V and 5 bases from J, with 16 bases in between. Germline CDR1 reads ENHRY; CDR2 reads SYGVKD. CDR3 residues: CAIRGDTPSYGYTF. CDR3 DNA: TGTGCCATCAGGGGGGACACACCCTCGTATGGCTACACCTTC.

The genes are TRBV18 and TRBJ2-7; possibly TRBD2 for D (5 bases). The CDR3 totals 13 residues. Looked up from germline, CDR1 is KGHSH and CDR2 is LQKENI. V was clipped by 4 bases and J by 3 bases, with 10 bases between them. The CDR3 loop is CASSLGMGYEQYF. CDR3 coding DNA: TGTGCCAGCTCACTCGGGATGGGCTACGAGCAGTACTTC.